This T cell receptor beta chain was sequenced in a study of early T cells in non-severe SARS-CoV-2 infection. Each CDR3 protein gets one entry after TCRdb re-called the 5' RACE reads with MiXCR. The repertoire includes about 66,000 distinct CDR3 sequences, 13% of them detected once, and about 8.5% sits in the top ten. CDR3 size: 18 residues. The germline V gene has CDR1 ENHRY and CDR2 SYGVKD. Trimming removed 4 bases from V and 0 bases from J, with 19 bases in between. This chain joins TRBV10-3 and TRBJ1-3, with D maybe TRBD1 (5 bases). Sequencing was carried out using whole blood. The source of this sequence is an adult who was a healthcare worker with PCR-confirmed SARS-CoV-2 infection or an uninfected control (not recorded which). The CDR3 spells CAISAKGRLTSSGNTIYF. The CDR3 bases are TGTGCCATCAGTGCCAAGGGGCGGTTGACAAGCTCTGGAAACACCATATATTTT.